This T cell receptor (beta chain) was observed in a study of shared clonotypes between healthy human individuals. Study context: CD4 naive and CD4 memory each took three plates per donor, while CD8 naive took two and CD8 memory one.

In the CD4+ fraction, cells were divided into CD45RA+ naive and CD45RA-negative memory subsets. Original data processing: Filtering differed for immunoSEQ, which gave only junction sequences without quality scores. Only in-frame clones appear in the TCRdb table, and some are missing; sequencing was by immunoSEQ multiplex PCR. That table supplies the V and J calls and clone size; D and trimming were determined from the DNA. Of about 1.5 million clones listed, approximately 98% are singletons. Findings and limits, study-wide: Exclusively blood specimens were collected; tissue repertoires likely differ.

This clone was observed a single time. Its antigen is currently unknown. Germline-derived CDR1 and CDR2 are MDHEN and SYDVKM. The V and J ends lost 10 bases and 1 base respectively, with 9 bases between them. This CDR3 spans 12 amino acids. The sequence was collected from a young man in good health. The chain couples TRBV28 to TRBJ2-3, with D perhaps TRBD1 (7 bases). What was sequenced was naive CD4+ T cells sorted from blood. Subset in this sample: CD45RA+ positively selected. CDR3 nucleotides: TGTGCCATCAGGGGGGGCACAGATACGCAGTATTTT. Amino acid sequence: CAIRGGTDTQYF.